These 14 T cell receptor beta chains share one sample of origin, sequenced in a study of regulatory T cells in long-lasting Graves disease. Time point given: newly diagnosed GD, antithyroid drugs for less than 3 months. From RNA extracted from PBMCs, the TCR library was made. Building of the TCR beta libraries involved iRepertoire HTBI primers and Arm-PCR of CDR3 regions. One entry per CDR3 protein results from TCRdb running MiXCR on the multiplex PCR reads. Of approximately 400,000 distinct CDR3 sequences in the sample, about 16% are singletons; the top ten hold around 15%. This sample was shared with a second study, whose subject was T cells in Graves' hyperthyroidism and ophthalmopathy.

This specimen consisted of peripheral blood mononuclear cells (PBMCs), obtained at new diagnosis, from a patient treated with antithyroid drugs. These receptor sequences come from a woman under 40 with Graves disease.

This clonotype was seen a handful of times. This chain connects TRBV28 to TRBJ2-5, with 7 nucleotides matching TRBD2. The CDR3 contains 15 residues. V was pared by 3 bases and J by 0 bases, with 4 bases of the junction left unmatched. Per the germline V gene, CDR1 is MDHEN and CDR2 is SYDVKM. CDR3 loop: CASSLAGVDQETQYF. The CDR3 DNA reads TGTGCCAGCAGTTTGGCGGGAGTCGACCAAGAGACCCAGTACTTC.

This clonotype was found many times. V is TRBV28 and J is TRBJ1-5; unclear D gene. Germline-derived CDR1 and CDR2 are MDHEN and SYDVKM. This CDR3 has 15 amino acids. Trimming removed 1 base at V and 3 bases at J, with 10 bases between. The CDR3 DNA reads TGTGCCAGCAGTTTATCGGCCGGCGTCAATCAGCCCCAGCATTTT. Its translation: CASSLSAGVNQPQHF.

This clonotype was recorded many times. The rearrangement links TRBV24-1 to TRBJ2-3; D might be TRBD1 (6 bases). The V and J ends lost 1 base and 1 base respectively, with 8 bases between them. Per germline, CDR1 KGHDR and CDR2 SFDVKD. The CDR3 extends over 15 amino acids. The CDR3: CATSDLQGGTDTQYF. Here the CDR3 DNA reads TGTGCCACCAGTGATTTACAGGGAGGCACAGATACGCAGTATTTT.

This clonotype was seen many times. The chain combines TRBV7-9 with TRBJ2-3; 9 bases align to TRBD2. The J segment lost 0 bases and the V segment lost 4 bases, leaving 2 bases of the junction unmatched. Looked up from germline, CDR1 is SEHNR and CDR2 is FQNEAQ (reference sequence). The CDR3 is 15 amino acids. CDR3 protein: CASSSGLASTDTQYF. The CDR3 DNA follows: TGTGCCAGCAGCTCCGGACTAGCGAGCACAGATACGCAGTATTTT.

This clonotype was observed at least ten times. The genes are TRBV4-1 and TRBJ1-2; possibly TRBD1 for D (5 bases). Between the trimmed V and J ends, which lost 1 base and 3 bases, there was a span of 12 bases. This CDR3 has 15 residues. Germline CDR1 and CDR2: MGHRA and YSYEKL. DNA of the CDR3: TGCGCCAGCAGCCAAGTCCCACAGGTGGACTATGGCTACACCTTC. Its translation is CASSQVPQVDYGYTF.

This clonotype showed up many times. The V and J genes are TRBV20-1 and TRBJ1-5; D unresolved. The CDR3 contains 15 residues. Per the germline V gene, CDR1 is DFQATT and CDR2 is SNEGSKA (reference sequence). The V gene lost 0 bases and the J gene lost 3 bases, with 12 bases spanning the gap. The CDR3 DNA sequence: TGCAGTGCTAGAGACAGTATTGGTGACAATCAGCCCCAGCATTTT. This translates into CSARDSIGDNQPQHF.

Ten or more counts support this clonotype. V is TRBV28 and J is TRBJ2-1, with 8 bases that match TRBD1. CDR1 and CDR2 from the germline V gene are MDHEN and SYDVKM. This CDR3 region has 16 residues. Trimming at V came to 3 bases and at J to 5 bases, leaving 9 bases not matched to a gene. CDR3 residues: CASSFSYRGKNNEQFF. The CDR3 coding sequence is TGTGCCAGCAGTTTTTCATACAGGGGGAAAAACAATGAGCAGTTCTTC.

This clonotype came up many times. The rearrangement uses TRBV12-3 or TRBV12-4 and TRBJ2-7; 11 bases line up with TRBD1. J was trimmed by 2 bases and V by 6 bases; bases with no gene match: 6. CDR3 length: 15 amino acids. Here the CDR3 DNA reads TGTGCCAGCAGACCTGGGACAGGGGGACCCTACGAGCAGTACTTC. Translation gives CASRPGTGGPYEQYF.

This clonotype has a count of ten or more. The chain carries TRBV3-1 and TRBJ2-5; possible D gene TRBD2, 6 bases. Germline CDR1 LGHDT, CDR2 YNNKEL (reference sequence). The V end was cut by 4 bases, the J end by 5 bases, with 11 bases between. This CDR3 has 13 residues. This CDR3 is CASSRGERETQYF. The CDR3 DNA follows: TGTGCCAGCAGCCGCGGGGAGAGGGAGACCCAGTACTTC.

Regarding this clonotype: A far bigger clonotype differs at one base, so this is likely a read error. The chain recombines TRBV5-5 with TRBJ1-1, with a weak D call TRBD1 (5 bases). CDR3 length: 19 residues. Germline V gene lookup returns CDR1 SGHKS and CDR2 YYEKEE (reference sequence). With 3 bases removed from V and 0 bases from J, the gap between germline ends came to 24 bases. CDR3 sequence (DNA): TGTGCCAGCAGCTCGTTGTTGCCCTTGGGACGGGGGATGAACACTGAAGCTTTCTTT. Residues: CASSSLLPLGRGMNTEAFF.

This clonotype was seen more than once but under ten times. This CDR3 is missing its conserved last phenylalanine or tryptophan, likely due to a read error. This chain links TRBV19 with TRBJ1-1; 8 nucleotides line up with TRBD1. There are 13 residues in the CDR3. The germline V gene has CDR1 LNHDA and CDR2 SQIVND (reference sequence). J lost 4 bases, V lost 9 bases, and 7 bases had no gene match. In DNA form, the CDR3 reads TGTGCCAGCACGGACAGGGTGATCACTGAAGCTTTCCTT. Protein product: CASTDRVITEAFL.

This clonotype was observed many times. The CDR3 is CASSLIGGTDTQYF. The CDR3 nucleotides are TGTGCCAGCAGCTTAATCGGGGGCACAGATACGCAGTATTTT. The genes are TRBV7-3 and TRBJ2-3; D perhaps matches TRBD2 (5 bases). Germline CDR1 reads SGHTA; CDR2 reads FQGTGA. The CDR3 consists of 14 residues. The ends were cut back, 1 base at V and 1 base at J, with 6 bases in the middle.

In its sample, this clonotype was seen many times. The rearrangement uses TRBV12-3 or TRBV12-4 and TRBJ2-1; 9 bases align to TRBD2. The CDR3 extends over 13 amino acids. The trim removed 6 bases at V and 7 bases at J, leaving 4 bases unmatched. The CDR3 DNA reads TGTGCCAGCAGCGGGACTAGCAGGAATGAGCAGTTCTTC. As protein: CASSGTSRNEQFF.

The V and J genes are TRBV4-1 and TRBJ1-5; 7 bases are a match to TRBD1. The CDR3 totals 16 residues. Unmatched junction bases numbered 8, after V lost 2 bases and J lost 4 bases. Germline lookup yields CDR1 MGHRA and CDR2 YSYEKL. In nucleotides, the CDR3 is TGCGCCAGCAGCCAACCAGGCAGGGGGTCGAATCAGCCCCAGCATTTT. Its translation: CASSQPGRGSNQPQHF.